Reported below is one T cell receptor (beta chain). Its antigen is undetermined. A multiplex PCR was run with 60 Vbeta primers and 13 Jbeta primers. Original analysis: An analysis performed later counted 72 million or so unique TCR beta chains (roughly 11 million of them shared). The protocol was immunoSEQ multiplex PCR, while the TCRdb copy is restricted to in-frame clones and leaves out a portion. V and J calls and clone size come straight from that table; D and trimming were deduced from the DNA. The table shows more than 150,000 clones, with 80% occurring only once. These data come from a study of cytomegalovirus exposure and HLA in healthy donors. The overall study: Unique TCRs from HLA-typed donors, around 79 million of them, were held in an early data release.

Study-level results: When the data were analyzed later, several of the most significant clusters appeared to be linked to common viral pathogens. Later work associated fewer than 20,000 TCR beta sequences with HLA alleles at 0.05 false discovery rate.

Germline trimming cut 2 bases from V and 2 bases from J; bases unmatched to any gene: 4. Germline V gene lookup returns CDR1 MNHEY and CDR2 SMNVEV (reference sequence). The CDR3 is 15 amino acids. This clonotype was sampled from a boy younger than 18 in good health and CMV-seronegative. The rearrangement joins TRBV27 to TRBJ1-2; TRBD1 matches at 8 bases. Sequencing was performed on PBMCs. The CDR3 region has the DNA TGTGCCAGCAGTTTAGAAGCAGGGGGCAACTATGGCTACACCTTC. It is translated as CASSLEAGGNYGYTF.